Presented here are 9 T cell receptor beta chains from one specimen sequenced in a study of cytomegalovirus exposure and HLA in healthy donors. PCR used 60 Vbeta primers and 13 Jbeta primers. The method was immunoSEQ multiplex PCR; TCRdb's version includes in-frame clones alone and lacks a portion of them. The sample carries 100,000 or so clones, around 79% recorded once. The specimen sequenced was PBMCs. The receptors were gathered from a male donor in good health and CMV-seropositive.

The V gene is TRBV30, the J gene TRBJ1-3; possible D gene TRBD1, 5 bases. The CDR3 loop spans 13 amino acids. Trimming shortened V by 2 bases and J by 4 bases, and 9 bases separated the two germline ends. CDR1 is GTSNPN and CDR2 is SVGIG in the germline V gene (reference sequence). As DNA, the CDR3 is TGTGCCTGGAGTAGTAGGGGCGGAAACACCATATATTTT. Residues: CAWSSRGGNTIYF.

This sequence joins TRBV10-3 and TRBJ2-3; TRBD2 is a possible D gene (6 bases). The CDR3 contains 13 residues. The V gene lost 0 bases and the J gene lost 8 bases, with 9 bases spanning the gap. CDR1 is ENHRY and CDR2 is SYGVKD in the germline V gene. The CDR3 DNA reads as TGTGCCATCAGTGAGTCGCAGCGGGTTACGCAGTATTTT. It specifies CAISESQRVTQYF.

DNA for the CDR3: TGTGCCAGCAGCCAGGGATGCGGTGGGTACAGGGACTACCTTTGGTACCAAGAGACCCAGTACTTC. Its translation is CASSQGCGGYRDYLWYQETQYF. The chain recombines TRBV4-2 with TRBJ2-5; D perhaps matches TRBD2 (7 bases). This CDR3 has 22 residues. The V end was cut by 3 bases, the J end by 0 bases, with 32 bases between. The V gene's germline CDR1 is LGHNA and CDR2 YNFKEQ.

The chain employs TRBV15 and TRBJ1-2; 9 bases fit TRBD1. CDR1 and CDR2 from the germline V gene are LNHNV and YYDKDF (reference sequence). Trimming cost V 1 base and J 2 bases; bases outside gene matches: 2. The CDR3 length is 15 residues. CDR3 residues: CATSRVQGANYGYTF. The CDR3, as DNA: TGTGCCACCAGCAGAGTACAGGGGGCGAACTATGGCTACACCTTC.

The genes are TRBV19 and TRBJ2-5; TRBD1 is a possible D gene (5 bases). Trimming took off 2 bases at V and 6 bases at J, with 13 bases between the two ends. The CDR3 has 14 residues. Germline lookup yields CDR1 LNHDA and CDR2 SQIVND (reference sequence). In DNA form, the CDR3 reads TGTGCCAGTAGTATAACCGGGCAGGGTAAGACCCAGTACTTC. Residues: CASSITGQGKTQYF.

This clone was seen only a few times. The chain recombines TRBV2 with TRBJ2-7, with 9 bases aligning to TRBD1. CDR1 and CDR2 (germline): SNHLY, FYNNEI. V lost 5 bases and J lost 6; bases outside the gene matches: 11. The CDR3 covers 15 residues. CDR3 in amino acids: CASSQPGQGLGEQYF. Here the CDR3 DNA reads TGTGCCAGCAGTCAGCCGGGACAGGGTCTAGGCGAGCAGTACTTC.

The chain is built from TRBV19 and TRBJ2-1, with 7 bases identical to TRBD1. Germline loops: CDR1 LNHDA, CDR2 SQIVND (reference sequence). CDR3 length: 14 amino acids. The V and J ends lost 5 bases and 3 bases, in that order; junction bases with no gene match: 4. CDR3 protein: CASSRTGDYNEQFF. DNA for the CDR3: TGTGCCAGTAGTCGGACAGGAGACTACAATGAGCAGTTCTTC.

The chain uses TRBV7-2 and TRBJ2-3; TRBD1 aligns across 8 bases. Germline V gives CDR1 SGHTA, CDR2 FQGNSA. The CDR3 runs 18 residues. Trimming took 4 bases from V and 0 from J; bases not matched to a gene: 12. CDR3 sequence: CASSSLMWGDRSTDTQYF. The CDR3 DNA follows: TGTGCCAGCAGCTCCTTAATGTGGGGGGACAGGAGCACAGATACGCAGTATTTT.

J is TRBJ1-4 and V is TRBV6-1; no firm D call. The CDR3 length is 14 residues. CDR1 is MNHNS and CDR2 is SASEGT in the germline V gene. Trimming removed 0 bases from V and 7 bases from J, with 9 bases in between. CDR3 sequence: CASSEARVREKLFF. The CDR3 bases are TGTGCCAGCAGTGAAGCGAGGGTCCGTGAAAAACTGTTTTTT.